The 8 T cell receptor beta chains below were found in one sample sequenced in a study of CXCR3-negative and CXCR3-positive naive CD8 T cells. UMI-tagged TRB cDNA libraries were built via 5' RACE. After re-calling the 5' RACE reads, TCRdb lists one entry per CDR3 protein, DNA absent. This listing includes about 48,000 distinct CDR3 sequences. Sequencing input: memory CD8+ T cells from blood. Source of these receptors: a human donor in good health. Some clones in this sample may be carry-over from other donors' samples.

The chain employs TRBV20-1 and TRBJ2-7; the TRBD1 assignment by TCRdb is unverifiable without DNA. This CDR3 has 12 residues. The germline V gene has CDR1 DFQATT and CDR2 SNEGSKA (reference sequence). The CDR3 sequence: CSARSVRHEQYF.

This clonotype is labeled medium-sized based on frequency. The rearrangement links TRBV29-1 to TRBJ2-5; there is no DNA to check the TCRdb D call of TRBD2. CDR1 and CDR2 (germline): SQVTM, ANQGSEA. This CDR3 comprises 17 residues. The CDR3 sequence is CSVEGASSQVGEETQYF.

The rearrangement joins TRBV13 to TRBJ2-1; the D gene TCRdb calls, TRBD1, cannot be checked with no DNA. Germline CDR1 is PRHDT and CDR2 is FYEKMQ (reference sequence). The CDR3 runs to 15 residues. The chain's CDR3 is CASSSLRGPDNEQFF. Together with reference TRBV13 and TRBJ2-1, the CDR3 gives the full variable domain: AAGVIQSPRHLIKEKRETATLKCYPIPRHDTVYWYQQGPGQDPQFLISFYEKMQSDKGSIPDRFSAQQFSDYHSELNMSSLELGDSALYFCASSSLRGPDNEQFFGPGTRLTVL.

The chain recombines TRBV12-3 or TRBV12-4 with TRBJ2-7; TCRdb selects TRBD2, and the lack of DNA leaves this call unchecked. The CDR3 runs to 15 residues. The CDR3 sequence: CASSQGLAGVGEQYF.

This clonotype registers large by frequency. V usage is TRBV7-9 and J usage is TRBJ2-7; TCRdb picks TRBD1, but there is no DNA to check that call. Germline V gene lookup returns CDR1 SEHNR and CDR2 FQNEAQ (reference sequence). The CDR3 runs to 14 residues. CDR3 residues: CASSLDPQGDEQYF.

The chain carries TRBV25-1 and TRBJ2-5; TCRdb names TRBD1, which stays unverified in the absence of DNA. Germline CDR1 MGHDK, CDR2 SYGVNS. The CDR3 consists of 13 residues. CDR3 amino acids: CASSEGGGETQYF. The full variable domain, completed using reference TRBV25-1 and TRBJ2-5, is EADIYQTPRYLVIGTGKKITLECSQTMGHDKMYWYQQDPGMELHLIHYSYGVNSTEKGDLSSESTVSRIRTEHFPLTLESARPSHTSQYLCASSEGGGETQYFGPGTRLLVL.

This rearrangement joins TRBV14 to TRBJ2-7. Germline-derived CDR1 and CDR2 are SGHDN and FVKESK. This CDR3 comprises 17 residues. Here the CDR3 reads CASSLYYQPVRSYEQYF. The full variable domain, in which reference TRBV14 and TRBJ2-7 provide the parts outside the CDR3, is EAGVTQFPSHSVIEKGQTVTLRCDPISGHDNLYWYRRVMGKEIKFLLHFVKESKQDESGMPNNRFLAERTGGTYSTLKVQPAELEDSGVYFCASSLYYQPVRSYEQYFGPGTRLTVT.

The chain employs TRBV2 and TRBJ2-1; the TRBD2 assignment by TCRdb is unverifiable without DNA. This CDR3 has 13 residues. The germline gives CDR1 SNHLY, CDR2 FYNNEI. The CDR3: CASSEYGGQEQFF.